This is a list of T cell receptor beta chains from one sample in a study of blood T cell repertoires in COVID-19. Method: immunoSEQ multiplex PCR; TCRdb's copy keeps in-frame clones and lacks some. Of some 180,000 clones listed, roughly 80% are singletons. The specimen was peripheral blood. These receptors all stem from a man between 65 and 85 years old with active or convalescent COVID-19. Both conserved end residues are part of each CDR3. A D gene is named only where the DNA matches it firmly. Clone size, where shown, is once, few, many, or a class for clones that have expanded.

DNA	CDR3	J	V	D	size
TGTGCCAGCAGCGCAGCGGGGGACAGTTACAGCGGGGAGCTGTTTTTT	CASSAAGDSYSGELFF	TRBJ2-2	TRBV7-2	.	.
TGTGCCAGCAGTCCTCAGGGGGGCTCTGGAAACACCATATATTTT	CASSPQGGSGNTIYF	TRBJ1-3	TRBV6-6	TRBD1	.
TGTGCCAGCAGCCTCGGACACATGGGAGAGACCCAGTACTTC	CASSLGHMGETQYF	TRBJ2-5	TRBV5-5	.	.
TGTGCCAGCAGTTCCACCGGGACAGGGGACCTCTACGAGCAGTACTTC	CASSSTGTGDLYEQYF	TRBJ2-7	TRBV28	TRBD1	.
TGTGCCAGCAGTTACTCGCGACTAGCGGGAGTCTACGAGCAGTACTTC	CASSYSRLAGVYEQYF	TRBJ2-7	TRBV6-5	TRBD2	.
TGTGCCAGCAGCTTAGACAGAGACACTGAAGCTTTCTTT	CASSLDRDTEAFF	TRBJ1-1	TRBV11-1	.	.
TGCGCCAGCAGCTCAGGACAGGGGCTGGGCGAGCAGTACTTC	CASSSGQGLGEQYF	TRBJ2-7	TRBV5-1	TRBD1	.
TGTGCCAGCAGAGCTTCCGGAGGACCTGGAAACACCATATATTTT	CASRASGGPGNTIYF	TRBJ1-3	TRBV7-6	.	.
TGTGCCAGCAGCCTAGTCAACTATGGCTACACCTTC	CASSLVNYGYTF	TRBJ1-2	TRBV6-2/TRBV6-3	.	few
TGCGCCAGCAGCTTGCTCGGACAGGGGTACGAAAAACTGTTTTTT	CASSLLGQGYEKLFF	TRBJ1-4	TRBV5-1	TRBD1	.
TGTGCCAGTCAAACTTCGGCGGCTAACAATCAGCCCCAGCATTTT	CASQTSAANNQPQHF	TRBJ1-5	TRBV6-5	.	once
TGTGCCAGCAGCCATATACAGGGGGACATTGAAAAACTGTTTTTT	CASSHIQGDIEKLFF	TRBJ1-4	TRBV16	TRBD1	few
TGCGCCAGCAGCTTGGAGGGGATTGCTTCCTACGAGCAGTACTTC	CASSLEGIASYEQYF	TRBJ2-7	TRBV5-1	.	.
TGTGCCAGCAGTCCCCGGACAGGGGGCGGTTATGAGCAGTTCTTC	CASSPRTGGGYEQFF	TRBJ2-1	TRBV28	TRBD1	.
TGCGCCAGCAGCCAAGATAGGGGGGGTATCTACGAGCAGTACTTC	CASSQDRGGIYEQYF	TRBJ2-7	TRBV4-1	.	.
TGTGCCAGTAGTAGACTTGGGGAGACCCAGTACTTC	CASSRLGETQYF	TRBJ2-5	TRBV19	.	.